This T cell receptor beta chain appears in the sequencing data of a study of blood T cell repertoires in COVID-19. Study-level background: Donors in the United States, Italy and Spain gave samples during acute or convalescent COVID-19. In each case, the material was cDNA or gDNA derived from T cells, B-cell-depleted T cells, or PBMCs.

Trimming left V 6 bases short and J 3 bases short, with 11 bases between. From germline, CDR1 is MRHNA and CDR2 SNTAGT. The CDR3 consists of 13 residues. Per the original methods: Amplification of reference gene primers was used by the study to estimate nucleated cell counts. Clones were read by immunoSEQ multiplex PCR, and TCRdb kept only the in-frame ones, dropping some. V and J calls and clone size are given by that table; D and trimming were obtained from the DNA. This sample has about 74,000 clones; approximately 80% occur once, and the top ten carry around two fifths. V gene TRBV6-4 combines with J gene TRBJ1-2; D unclear. Sequencing used peripheral blood. This clonotype was sampled from a man older than 75 with acute or convalescent COVID-19. CDR3 region: CASRIGEDYGYTF. The CDR3 DNA reads TGTGCCAGCAGAATCGGGGAGGACTATGGCTACACCTTC.